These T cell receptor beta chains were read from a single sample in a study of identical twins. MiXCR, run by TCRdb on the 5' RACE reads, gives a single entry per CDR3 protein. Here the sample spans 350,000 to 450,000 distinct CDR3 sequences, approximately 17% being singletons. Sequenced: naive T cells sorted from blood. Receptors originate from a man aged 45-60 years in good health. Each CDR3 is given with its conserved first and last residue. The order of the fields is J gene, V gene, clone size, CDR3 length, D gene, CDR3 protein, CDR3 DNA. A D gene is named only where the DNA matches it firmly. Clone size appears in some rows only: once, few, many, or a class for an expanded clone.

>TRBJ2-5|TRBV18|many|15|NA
CASSRSAGTQETQYF
TGTGCCAGCTCGCGGTCGGCAGGCACGCAAGAGACCCAGTACTTC
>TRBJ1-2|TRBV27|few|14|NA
CASSIRGGNYGYTF
TGTGCCAGCAGCATTCGGGGGGGGAACTATGGCTACACCTTC
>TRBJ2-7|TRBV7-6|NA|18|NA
CASSLVLGQEGWNYEQYF
TGTGCCAGCAGCTTAGTACTAGGACAGGAGGGTTGGAACTACGAGCAGTACTTC
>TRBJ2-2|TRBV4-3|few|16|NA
CASSQARVENTGELFF
TGCGCCAGCAGCCAAGCCCGGGTTGAGAACACCGGGGAGCTGTTTTTT
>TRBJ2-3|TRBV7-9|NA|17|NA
CASSPIYGTPMGDTQYF
TGTGCCAGCAGCCCTATATATGGGACTCCCATGGGGGATACGCAGTATTTT
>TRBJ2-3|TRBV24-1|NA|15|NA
CATSDFGLAGDTQYF
TGTGCCACCAGTGATTTTGGTTTAGCAGGAGATACGCAGTATTTT
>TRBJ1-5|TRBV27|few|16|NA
CASSPTDSNSNQPQHF
TGTGCCAGCAGCCCCACCGACAGCAACTCCAATCAGCCCCAGCATTTT
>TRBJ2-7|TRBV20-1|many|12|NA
CSARPHQYEQYF
TGCAGTGCTAGACCCCACCAATACGAGCAGTACTTC
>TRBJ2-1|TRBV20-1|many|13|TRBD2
CSARRGGRSEQFF
TGCAGTGCTAGGCGGGGGGGGCGGAGTGAGCAGTTCTTC
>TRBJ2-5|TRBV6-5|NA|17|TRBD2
CASSSGTSGRADETQYF
TGTGCCAGCAGTTCTGGGACTAGCGGGAGGGCCGATGAGACCCAGTACTTC
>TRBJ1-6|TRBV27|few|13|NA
CASSSGRSLTLHF
TGTGCCAGCAGTTCGGGACGGTCTTTGACCCTCCACTTT
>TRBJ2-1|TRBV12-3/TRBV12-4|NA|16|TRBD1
CASSFLSGAGGDEQFF
TGTGCCAGCAGTTTTCTGTCTGGGGCAGGGGGCGATGAGCAGTTCTTC
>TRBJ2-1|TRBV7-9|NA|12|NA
CASSPVVNEQFF
TGTGCCAGCAGCCCCGTAGTCAATGAGCAGTTCTTC
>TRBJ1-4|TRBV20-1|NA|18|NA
CSASFYGIEVGANEKLFF
TGCAGTGCTAGTTTTTATGGTATCGAAGTGGGGGCGAATGAAAAACTGTTTTTT
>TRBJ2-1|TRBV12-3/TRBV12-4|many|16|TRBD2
CASSLAGGTSGSLQFF
TGTGCCAGCAGTTTAGCTGGCGGGACTAGCGGGAGCTTGCAGTTCTTC
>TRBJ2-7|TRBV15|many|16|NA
CATSRDSVTGTYEQYF
TGTGCCACCAGCAGAGATAGTGTAACAGGTACCTACGAGCAGTACTTC
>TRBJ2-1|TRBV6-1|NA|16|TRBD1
CASSAADRDFYNEQFF
TGTGCCAGCAGTGCTGCCGACAGGGATTTTTACAATGAGCAGTTCTTC
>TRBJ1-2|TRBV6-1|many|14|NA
CASRTVGRAYGYTF
TGTGCCAGCAGAACCGTGGGCAGGGCCTATGGCTACACCTTC
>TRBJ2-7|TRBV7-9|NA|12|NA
CASSLTFDGQYF
TGTGCCAGCAGCTTAACCTTTGATGGGCAGTACTTC
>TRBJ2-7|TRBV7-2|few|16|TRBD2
CASSLSGLAGVIEQYF
TGTGCCAGCAGCTTATCGGGACTAGCGGGGGTTATCGAGCAGTACTTC
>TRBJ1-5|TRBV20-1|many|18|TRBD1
CSARGGLTRDRGNQPQHF
TGCAGTGCTAGAGGGGGACTGACCCGGGACAGAGGCAATCAGCCCCAGCATTTT
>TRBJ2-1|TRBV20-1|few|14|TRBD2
CSARTQTSGREQFF
TGCAGTGCTAGAACCCAGACTAGCGGGCGAGAGCAGTTCTTC
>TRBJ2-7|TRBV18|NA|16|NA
CASSPPLRGLTYEQYF
TGTGCCAGCTCACCACCGTTACGTGGTCTCACCTACGAGCAGTACTTC
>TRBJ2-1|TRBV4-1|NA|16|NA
CASSQLLLGAYNEQFF
TGCGCCAGCAGCCAACTTTTATTGGGGGCTTACAATGAGCAGTTCTTC
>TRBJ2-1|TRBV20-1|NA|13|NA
CSARDPYNHEQLF
TGCAGTGCTAGAGACCCCTATAACCATGAGCAGCTCTTC
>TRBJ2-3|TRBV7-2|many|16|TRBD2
CASSFRLAGDPDTQYF
TGTGCCAGCAGCTTTCGACTAGCGGGAGATCCAGATACGCAGTATTTT
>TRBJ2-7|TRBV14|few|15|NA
CASSQDWGYSYEQYF
TGTGCCAGCAGCCAAGACTGGGGTTACTCCTACGAGCAGTACTTC
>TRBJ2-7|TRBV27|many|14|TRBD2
CASSFGGRWYEQYF
TGTGCCAGCAGTTTCGGCGGGAGATGGTACGAGCAGTACTTC
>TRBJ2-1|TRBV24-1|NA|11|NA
CATNSHNEQFF
TGTGCCACCAATTCACACAATGAGCAGTTCTTC
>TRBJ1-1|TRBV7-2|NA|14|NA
CASSLASKNTEVFF
TGTGCCAGCAGCTTAGCTTCAAAGAATACTGAAGTTTTCTTT
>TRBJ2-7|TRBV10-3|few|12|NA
CAISLTGSEQYF
TGTGCCATCAGTTTGACGGGCTCCGAGCAGTACTTC
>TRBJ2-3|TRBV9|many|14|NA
CASSVEVGWDTQYF
TGTGCCAGCAGCGTAGAGGTTGGGTGGGATACGCAGTATTTT